This record concerns one TCR beta chain sequence. This sample is drawn from a study of blood T cell repertoires in COVID-19. Turning to the study itself: In each case, the material was cDNA or gDNA derived from T cells, B-cell-depleted T cells, or PBMCs.

Clinical history as reported by participants underpinned cohort assignment. Per the original methods: Nucleated cell counts were estimated from reference gene primer amplification. Sequencing used immunoSEQ multiplex PCR; TCRdb keeps in-frame clones, though not all of them. D and trimming come from the DNA, and the V and J calls and clone size come from that table. Of 150,000 to 200,000 clones listed, roughly 90% are singletons. CDR1 is SGHRS, CDR2 YFSETQ, per germline. J was trimmed by 4 bases and V by 7 bases; bases with no gene match: 18. The CDR3 is 18 residues long. This chain connects TRBV5-1 to TRBJ1-4, with TRBD1 identical over 8 bases. The specimen was PBMCs or T cells enriched from blood (not recorded which). The TCR comes from a woman under 30 who had recovered from COVID-19. CDR3: CASRLVPAGGLNNEKLFF. The CDR3 nucleotides read TGCGCCAGCCGCCTTGTCCCGGCAGGGGGCCTGAATAATGAAAAACTGTTTTTT.